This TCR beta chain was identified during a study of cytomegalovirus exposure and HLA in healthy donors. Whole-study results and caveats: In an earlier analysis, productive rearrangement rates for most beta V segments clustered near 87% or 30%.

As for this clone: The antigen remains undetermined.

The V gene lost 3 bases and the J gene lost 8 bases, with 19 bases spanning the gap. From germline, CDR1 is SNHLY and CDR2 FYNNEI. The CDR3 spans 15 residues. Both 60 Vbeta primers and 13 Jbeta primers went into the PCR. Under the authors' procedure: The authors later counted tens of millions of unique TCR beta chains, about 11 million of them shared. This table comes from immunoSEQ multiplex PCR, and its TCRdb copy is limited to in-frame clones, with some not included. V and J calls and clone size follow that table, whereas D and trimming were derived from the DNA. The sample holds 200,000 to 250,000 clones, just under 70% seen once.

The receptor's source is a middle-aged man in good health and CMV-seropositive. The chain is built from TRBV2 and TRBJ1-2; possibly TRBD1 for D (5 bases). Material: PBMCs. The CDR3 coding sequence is TGTGCCAGCAGTGAGTTTCAGGGTGGATCGATGGGCTACACCTTC. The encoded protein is CASSEFQGGSMGYTF.